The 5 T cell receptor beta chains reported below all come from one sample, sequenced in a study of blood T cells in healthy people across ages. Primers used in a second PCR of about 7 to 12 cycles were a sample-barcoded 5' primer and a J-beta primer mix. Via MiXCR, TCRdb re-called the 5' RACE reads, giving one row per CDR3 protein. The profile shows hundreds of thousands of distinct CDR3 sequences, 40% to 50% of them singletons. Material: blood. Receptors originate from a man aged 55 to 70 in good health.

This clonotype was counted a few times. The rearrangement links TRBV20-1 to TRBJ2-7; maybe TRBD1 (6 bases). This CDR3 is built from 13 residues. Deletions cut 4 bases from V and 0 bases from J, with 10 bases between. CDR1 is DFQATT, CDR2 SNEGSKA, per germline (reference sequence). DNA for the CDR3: TGCAGTGCTAAGGGGGTCAGCTCCTACGAGCAGTACTTC. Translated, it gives CSAKGVSSYEQYF.

CDR3 region: CSARGQVSGGDFNEQFF. The CDR3 bases are TGCAGTGCTAGGGGTCAAGTTAGCGGGGGGGACTTCAATGAGCAGTTCTTC. The rearrangement joins TRBV20-1 to TRBJ2-1, with TRBD2 matching 11 bases. Looked up from germline, CDR1 is DFQATT and CDR2 is SNEGSKA (reference sequence). Trimming removed 3 bases from V and 6 bases from J; junction bases left unmatched: 13. There are 17 residues in the CDR3.

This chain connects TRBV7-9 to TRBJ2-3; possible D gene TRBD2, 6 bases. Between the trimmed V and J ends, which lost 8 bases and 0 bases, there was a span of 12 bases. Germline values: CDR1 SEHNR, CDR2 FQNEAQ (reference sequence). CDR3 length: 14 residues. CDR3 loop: CASPEGLSTDTQYF. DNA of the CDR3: TGTGCCAGCCCGGAGGGACTTAGCACAGATACGCAGTATTTT.

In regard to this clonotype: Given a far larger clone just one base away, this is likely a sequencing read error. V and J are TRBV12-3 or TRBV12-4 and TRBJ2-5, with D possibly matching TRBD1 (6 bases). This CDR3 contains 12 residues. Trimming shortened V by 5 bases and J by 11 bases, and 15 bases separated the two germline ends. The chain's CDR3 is CASSPDRYKQYF. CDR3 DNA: TGTGCCAGCAGTCCGGACAGATACAAGCAGTACTTC.

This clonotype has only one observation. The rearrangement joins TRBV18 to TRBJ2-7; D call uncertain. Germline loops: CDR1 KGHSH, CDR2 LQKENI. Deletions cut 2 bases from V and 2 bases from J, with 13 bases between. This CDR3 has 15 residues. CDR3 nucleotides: TGTGCCAGCTCACCAAGGGTAGAATCGACCTACGAGCAGTACTTC. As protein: CASSPRVESTYEQYF.